This entry lists 19 T cell receptor beta chains sequenced from one sample in a study of T-cell memory formation after mild COVID-19. TCRdb ran MiXCR on the 5' RACE reads and lists one entry per CDR3 protein. The table has a few hundred thousand distinct CDR3 sequences, approximately 15% seen once; the top ten hold approximately 20%. Sequenced sample: PBMCs or a T cell subset sorted from them (not recorded which). The receptor source for this set is a man between 18 and 29 years old who had mild COVID-19 (a few samples of this study predate the infection). Cell type and time point are not known.

This clonotype occurred a few times. V usage is TRBV3-1 and J usage is TRBJ1-2; 7 bases fit TRBD1. The CDR3 has 14 residues. The ends lost 2 bases at V and 8 bases at J; junction bases unmatched: 8. Germline-derived CDR1 and CDR2 are LGHDT and YNNKEL (reference sequence). In DNA form, the CDR3 reads TGTGCCAGCAGCCAAAACACACAGGGGTTGGGCTACACCTTC. Its translation: CASSQNTQGLGYTF.

The chain links TRBV20-1 to TRBJ1-2; TRBD1 is a possible D gene (5 bases). Germline lookup yields CDR1 DFQATT and CDR2 SNEGSKA (reference sequence). The CDR3 consists of 15 residues. V was trimmed by 3 bases and J by 0 bases, leaving 14 bases between them. CDR3 DNA: TGCAGTGCTAGGGGACTGGACGGATCTAACTATGGCTACACCTTC. Translated: CSARGLDGSNYGYTF.

This clonotype was detected a few times. The chain combines TRBV5-1 with TRBJ2-2; perhaps TRBD1 as D (5 bases). The V gene lost 2 bases and the J gene lost 1 base, with 9 bases spanning the gap. CDR3 length equals 15 residues. Per the germline V gene, CDR1 is SGHRS and CDR2 is YFSETQ. The CDR3 DNA is TGCGCCAGCAGCTTCCCCCAGGGGAACACCGGGGAGCTGTTTTTT. This translates into CASSFPQGNTGELFF.

The chain joins TRBV5-1 to TRBJ2-2; D call uncertain. V lost 6 bases and J lost 6, with 9 bases in between. The CDR3 loop spans 12 amino acids. Germline CDR1 reads SGHRS; CDR2 reads YFSETQ. In DNA form, the CDR3 reads TGCGCCAGCACTGACTCACCCGGGGAGCTGTTTTTT. It translates to CASTDSPGELFF.

This clonotype has only a few counts. The chain carries TRBV2 and TRBJ1-2; tentative D call: TRBD1 (5 bases). Germline-derived CDR1 and CDR2 are SNHLY and FYNNEI. Trimming removed 6 bases at V and 2 bases at J, with 7 bases between. CDR3 size: 12 residues. The CDR3 DNA is TGTGCCAGCAGGGGACTCAACTATGGCTACACCTTC. Protein sequence: CASRGLNYGYTF.

Many counts were recorded for this clonotype. This chain connects TRBV7-9 to TRBJ2-4; 8 nucleotides line up with TRBD1. The CDR3 runs 20 residues. Germline CDR1 is SEHNR and CDR2 is FQNEAQ (reference sequence). V dropped 5 bases and J dropped 1; count of bases not matched to a gene: 19. CDR3 nucleotide sequence: TGTGCCAGCAGCGAGGGGTTCGGGACAGGAGCTCCGTTGGCCAAAAACATTCAGTACTTC. Amino acid sequence: CASSEGFGTGAPLAKNIQYF. The full variable domain, in which reference TRBV7-9 and TRBJ2-4 provide the parts outside the CDR3, is DTGVSQNPRHKITKRGQNVTFRCDPISEHNRLYWYRQTLGQGPEFLTYFQNEAQLEKSRLLSDRFSAERPKGSFSTLEIQRTEQGDSAMYLCASSEGFGTGAPLAKNIQYFGAGTRLSVL.

A few counts support this clonotype. V gene TRBV20-1 combines with J gene TRBJ2-5; TRBD1 is a possible D gene (6 bases). V dropped 6 bases and J dropped 2 bases, with 22 bases sitting between them. The CDR3 covers 16 residues. Germline V gene data show CDR1 as DFQATT and CDR2 as SNEGSKA (reference sequence). The CDR3 sequence: CSAVIGEPGTQETQYF. CDR3 sequence (DNA): TGCAGTGCCGTTATTGGGGAACCGGGGACACAAGAGACCCAGTACTTC.

The chain uses TRBV9 and TRBJ1-1; D is uncertain. The CDR3 consists of 14 residues. Per germline, CDR1 SGDLS and CDR2 YYNGEE. The V and J ends lost 0 bases and 3 bases respectively, with 9 bases between them. CDR3 protein: CASSVEWWDTEAFF. In DNA, the CDR3 is TGTGCCAGCAGCGTAGAGTGGTGGGACACTGAAGCTTTCTTT.

This clonotype has more than one count but fewer than ten. V gene TRBV7-9 combines with J gene TRBJ2-1, with 11 bases that match TRBD2. CDR3 size: 17 residues. Per germline, CDR1 SEHNR and CDR2 FQNEAQ (reference sequence). J was trimmed by 2 bases and V by 5 bases; bases with no gene match: 8. CDR3 bases: TGTGCCAGCAGCATACTTTCACTAGCGGGGGCCTACAATGAGCAGTTCTTC. Amino acids: CASSILSLAGAYNEQFF.

In this sample, this clonotype turned up a few times. V and J are TRBV19 and TRBJ2-1; 10 nucleotides agree with TRBD1. CDR1 and CDR2 from the germline V gene are LNHDA and SQIVND (reference sequence). This CDR3 has 18 residues. With V trimmed by 4 bases and J by 3 bases, 12 bases remained unmatched. The CDR3 DNA is TGTGCCAGTAGTAGTCGGGACAGGGGCTCTCAATACTACAATGAGCAGTTCTTC. This sequence encodes CASSSRDRGSQYYNEQFF.

This clonotype was detected only a few times. The gene calls are TRBV5-1 and TRBJ2-3; the D gene is possibly TRBD1 (5 bases). Germline lookup yields CDR1 SGHRS and CDR2 YFSETQ. This CDR3 is 14 amino acids long. V lost 8 bases to trimming and J lost 2 bases, with 15 bases between them. CDR3 sequence reads: CASQTGASTDTQYF. In DNA, the CDR3 is TGCGCCAGTCAAACAGGAGCGTCCACAGATACGCAGTATTTT. The full variable domain, completed using reference TRBV5-1 and TRBJ2-3, is KAGVTQTPRYLIKTRGQQVTLSCSPISGHRSVSWYQQTPGQGLQFLFEYFSETQRNKGNFPGRFSGRQFSNSRSEMNVSTLELGDSALYLCASQTGASTDTQYFGPGTRLTVL.

This chain uses TRBV23-1 with TRBJ2-1; TRBD2 might be the D (6 bases). Being an ORF, TRBV23-1 has a function that is uncertain. The CDR3 runs 19 residues. V dropped 4 bases and J dropped 0 bases, with 22 bases sitting between them. CDR3 sequence: CASSRPRMAGSISYNEQFF. CDR3 DNA: TGCGCCAGCAGTCGCCCTCGAATGGCGGGGTCCATCTCCTACAATGAGCAGTTCTTC.

The chain couples TRBV6-5 to TRBJ2-5, with D perhaps matching TRBD1 (5 bases). CDR1 MNHEY and CDR2 SVGAGI come from the germline V gene. The CDR3 has 15 amino acids. The germline V and J ends were trimmed by 2 bases and 5 bases, with 15 bases remaining between them. The chain's CDR3 is CASSYLAGHGETQYF. The CDR3 coding sequence is TGTGCCAGCAGTTACCTTGCAGGGCACGGGGAGACCCAGTACTTC.

The chain employs TRBV5-1 and TRBJ2-3; 9 nucleotides agree with TRBD2. The CDR3 is 17 amino acids. J was trimmed by 0 bases and V by 0 bases; bases with no gene match: 5. Per the germline V gene, CDR1 is SGHRS and CDR2 is YFSETQ. The CDR3 region has the DNA TGCGCCAGCAGCTTGGTGGGGCGGGGGGGCAGCACAGATACGCAGTATTTT. It translates to CASSLVGRGGSTDTQYF.

In this sample, this clonotype turned up a few times. J is TRBJ1-2 and V is TRBV29-1; 8 nucleotides match TRBD1. This CDR3 has 15 residues. The V gene's germline CDR1 is SQVTM and CDR2 ANQGSEA. With V trimmed by 6 bases and J by 3 bases, 12 bases remained unmatched. The CDR3 DNA sequence: TGCAGCGTGGGGGAGCAGGGGGCGCAAGACTATGGCTACACCTTC. This sequence encodes CSVGEQGAQDYGYTF.

This rearrangement joins TRBV5-1 to TRBJ1-3; 7 nucleotides line up with TRBD1. The V gene's germline CDR1 is SGHRS and CDR2 YFSETQ. The CDR3 sequence is 15 residues long. V trimming: 5 bases; J trimming: 4 bases; junction bases outside the gene matches: 9. As DNA, the CDR3 is TGCGCCAGCAGAGATTACCGGGACAGCGGAAACACCATATATTTT. Translating gives CASRDYRDSGNTIYF.

At least ten counts were recorded for this clonotype. Here the CDR3 reads CASSLGSGGIYNEQFF. The CDR3 region has the DNA TGTGCCAGCAGCTTAGGTAGCGGGGGGATCTACAATGAGCAGTTCTTC. The chain employs TRBV7-6 and TRBJ2-1; TRBD2 matches at 10 bases. Germline lookup yields CDR1 SGHVS and CDR2 FNYEAQ. The junction had 3 bases not matched to a gene; V was cut back by 1 base and J by 3 bases. The CDR3 extends over 16 amino acids.

The J gene is TRBJ2-7, the V gene TRBV18; TRBD2 might be the D (6 bases). CDR1 and CDR2 from the germline V gene are KGHSH and LQKENI. V was clipped by 6 bases and J by 6 bases, with 18 bases between them. This CDR3 contains 14 residues. The CDR3 DNA reads as TGTGCCAGCTCGGATCACATGGGGACTGCCGAGCAGTACTTC. Translated, it gives CASSDHMGTAEQYF.

At least ten counts were recorded for this clonotype. The chain has TRBV7-2 and TRBJ2-5, with 7 bases matching TRBD2. Trimming cost V 1 base and J 3 bases; bases outside gene matches: 5. The CDR3 spans 15 residues. The germline gives CDR1 SGHTA, CDR2 FQGNSA. For the CDR3, the DNA is TGTGCCAGCAGCTTAGGACTCGGGGGGAAAGAGACCCAGTACTTC. This gives the protein CASSLGLGGKETQYF.